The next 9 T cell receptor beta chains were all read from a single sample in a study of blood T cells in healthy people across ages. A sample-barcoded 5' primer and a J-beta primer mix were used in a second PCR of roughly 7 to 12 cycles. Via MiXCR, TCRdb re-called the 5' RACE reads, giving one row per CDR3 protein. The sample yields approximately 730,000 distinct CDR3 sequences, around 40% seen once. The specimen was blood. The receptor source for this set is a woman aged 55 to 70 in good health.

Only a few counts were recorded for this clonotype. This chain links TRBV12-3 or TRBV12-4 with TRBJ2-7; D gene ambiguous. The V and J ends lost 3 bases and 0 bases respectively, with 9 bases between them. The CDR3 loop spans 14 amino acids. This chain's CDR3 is CASSFRTASYEQYF. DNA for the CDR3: TGTGCCAGCAGTTTTCGTACAGCCTCCTACGAGCAGTACTTC.

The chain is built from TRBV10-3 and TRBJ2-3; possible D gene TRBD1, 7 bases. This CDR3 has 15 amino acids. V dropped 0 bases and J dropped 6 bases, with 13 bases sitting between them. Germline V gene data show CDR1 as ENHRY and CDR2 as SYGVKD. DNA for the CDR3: TGTGCCATCAGTGAGTCCGAGGGGGCGGGGGATACGCAGTATTTT. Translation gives CAISESEGAGDTQYF.

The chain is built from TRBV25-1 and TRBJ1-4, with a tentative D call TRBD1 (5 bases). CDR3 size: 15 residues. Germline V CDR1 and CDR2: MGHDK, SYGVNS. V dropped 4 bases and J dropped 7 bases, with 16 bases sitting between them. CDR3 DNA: TGTGCCAGCAGTGTTGGCGGCACAGGTGGTGAAAAACTGTTTTTT. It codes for CASSVGGTGGEKLFF.

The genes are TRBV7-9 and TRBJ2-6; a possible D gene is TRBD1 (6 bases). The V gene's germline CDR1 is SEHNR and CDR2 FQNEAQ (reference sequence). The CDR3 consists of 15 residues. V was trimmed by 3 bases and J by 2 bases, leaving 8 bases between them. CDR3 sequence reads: CASSFGQPGANVLTF. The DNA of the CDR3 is TGTGCCAGCAGCTTCGGACAGCCTGGGGCCAACGTCCTGACTTTC.

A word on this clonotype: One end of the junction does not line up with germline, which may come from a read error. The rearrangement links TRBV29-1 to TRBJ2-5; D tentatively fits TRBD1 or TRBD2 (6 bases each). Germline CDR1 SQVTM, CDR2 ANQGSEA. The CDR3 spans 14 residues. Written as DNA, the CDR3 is TGCAGCGTTCAAGGGGGGCCATCTCAAGGGACCCAGTACTTC. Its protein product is CSVQGGPSQGTQYF.

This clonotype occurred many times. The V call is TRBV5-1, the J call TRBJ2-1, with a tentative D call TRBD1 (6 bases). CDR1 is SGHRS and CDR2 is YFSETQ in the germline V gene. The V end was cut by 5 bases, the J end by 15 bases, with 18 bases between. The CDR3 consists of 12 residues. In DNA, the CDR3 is TGCGCCAGCAGATATGACAGGACCTTACCGTTCTTC. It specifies CASRYDRTLPFF. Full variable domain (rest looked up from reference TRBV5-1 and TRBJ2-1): KAGVTQTPRYLIKTRGQQVTLSCSPISGHRSVSWYQQTPGQGLQFLFEYFSETQRNKGNFPGRFSGRQFSNSRSEMNVSTLELGDSALYLCASRYDRTLPFFGPGTRLTVL.

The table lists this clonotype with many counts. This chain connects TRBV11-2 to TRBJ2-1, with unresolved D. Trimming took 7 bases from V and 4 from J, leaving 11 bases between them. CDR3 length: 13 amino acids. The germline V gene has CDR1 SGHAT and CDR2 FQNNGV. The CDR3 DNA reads TGTGCCAGCACCTTTGGCGGTTACAATGAGCAGTTCTTC. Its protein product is CASTFGGYNEQFF.

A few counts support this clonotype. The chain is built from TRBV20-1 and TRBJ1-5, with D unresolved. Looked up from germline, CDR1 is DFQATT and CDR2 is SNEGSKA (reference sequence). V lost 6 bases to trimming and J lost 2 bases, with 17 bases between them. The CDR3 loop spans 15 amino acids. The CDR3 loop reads CSAPTVPYGNQPQHF. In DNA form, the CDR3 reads TGCAGTGCACCAACAGTCCCCTACGGCAATCAGCCCCAGCATTTT.

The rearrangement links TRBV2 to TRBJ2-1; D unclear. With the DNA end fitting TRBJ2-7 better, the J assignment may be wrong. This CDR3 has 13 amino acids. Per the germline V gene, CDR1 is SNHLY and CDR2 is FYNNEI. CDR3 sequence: CASRLAVGCEQYF. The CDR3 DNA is TGTGCCAGCCGGTTAGCTGTTGGCTGCGAGCAGTACTTC.